The 20 T cell receptor beta chains below all came from one sample that was sequenced in a study of spatial heterogeneity in lung cancer. TCRdb re-called the 5' RACE reads through MiXCR, storing one row per CDR3 protein. The sample lists some 110,000 distinct CDR3 sequences, more than 10% occurring once. Time point specified: blood at routine non-recurrence follow-up after resection. Unsorted tumor, nontumor lung tissue or cryopreserved PBMC supplied the whole RNA. Sequencing was performed on PBMCs, taken at follow-up. The receptors originated from a male donor with early-stage non-small cell lung cancer.

J is TRBJ2-5 and V is TRBV14; D not certain. The CDR3 spans 13 residues. CDR1 is SGHDN and CDR2 is FVKESK in the germline V gene. Trimming took 0 bases from V and 5 from J, leaving 7 bases between them. The CDR3 nucleotides read TGTGCCAGCAGCCAAGATCTAGGGGAGACCCAGTACTTC. Translated: CASSQDLGETQYF.

The chain combines TRBV5-1 with TRBJ2-7, with 9 positions matching TRBD1. The germline V gene encodes CDR1 SGHRS and CDR2 YFSETQ. The CDR3 runs to 14 residues. Trimming took 3 bases from V and 3 from J; bases not matched to a gene: 4. CDR3 DNA: TGCGCCAGCAGCTCCGAGACAGGGGGCTACGAGCAGTACTTC. It translates to CASSSETGGYEQYF.

V is TRBV27 and J is TRBJ2-7, with 10 positions matching TRBD1. In germline, CDR1 is MNHEY, CDR2 SMNVEV (reference sequence). The CDR3 is 15 residues long. V gave up 6 bases and J gave up 3 bases; unmatched junction bases: 8. Written as DNA, the CDR3 is TGTGCCAGCAGGATGACAGGGGGCGGATTCTACGAGCAGTACTTC. This encodes CASRMTGGGFYEQYF.

This clonotype appeared a few times. This sequence joins TRBV18 and TRBJ1-2; D gene unclear. Germline values: CDR1 KGHSH, CDR2 LQKENI. Trimming pared 4 bases from V and 2 bases from J, leaving 11 bases between. This CDR3 contains 14 residues. Here the CDR3 DNA reads TGTGCCAGCTCACGGGCCGACGGAAACTATGGCTACACCTTC. This sequence encodes CASSRADGNYGYTF.

This clonotype was found many times. The chain uses TRBV10-2 and TRBJ1-5; no clear D. V shed 3 bases and J shed 8 bases, with 11 bases lying between them. Per germline, CDR1 WSHSY and CDR2 SAAADI. The length of the CDR3 is 13 residues. CDR3 sequence reads: CASSERRHEPQHF. In DNA, the CDR3 is TGCGCCAGCAGTGAACGCAGGCATGAGCCCCAGCATTTT.

Details on this clonotype: Since a much larger clone is just one base distant, this may be a read error. This chain uses TRBV5-8 with TRBJ2-5; D is possibly TRBD1 (6 bases). V was trimmed by 5 bases and J by 5 bases, leaving 16 bases between them. CDR1 SGHTS and CDR2 YDEGEE come from the germline V gene. CDR3 size: 14 residues. The CDR3 protein is CASSYTDSIETQYF. CDR3 sequence (DNA): TGTGCCAGCAGTTACACGGACAGTATCGAGACCCAGTACTTC.

This clonotype was detected a few times. The rearrangement joins TRBV18 to TRBJ1-1; 8 nucleotides align to TRBD1. The germline CDR1 and CDR2 sequences are KGHSH and LQKENI. After removal of 4 bases from V and 6 bases from J, the junction contained 19 bases not matched to a gene. The CDR3 loop spans 18 amino acids. The CDR3 reads CASSRSDPPGGILAEAFF. The DNA for the CDR3 is TGTGCCAGCTCACGAAGCGATCCTCCAGGGGGCATTCTGGCTGAAGCTTTCTTT.

The rearrangement links TRBV3-1 to TRBJ1-3; tentatively, D is TRBD1 (6 bases). V gave up 10 bases and J gave up 0 bases, with 13 bases separating them. The length of the CDR3 is 14 residues. Germline V gives CDR1 LGHDT, CDR2 YNNKEL (reference sequence). The CDR3 sequence: CATRGAHSGNTIYF. The CDR3 DNA reads TGTGCCACGAGGGGGGCGCACTCTGGAAACACCATATATTTT.

This clonotype was found many times. The chain uses TRBV5-1 and TRBJ1-2, with a tentative D call TRBD1 (6 bases). CDR1 is SGHRS and CDR2 is YFSETQ in the germline V gene. This CDR3 has 14 residues. V lost 4 bases and J lost 4, with 14 bases in between. The CDR3 reads CASSAGQIAYGYTF. The CDR3 DNA follows: TGCGCCAGCAGCGCAGGACAGATCGCCTATGGCTACACCTTC.

This clonotype has ten or more counts. V and J are TRBV4-1 and TRBJ2-3, with TRBD2 matching over 9 bases. The length of the CDR3 is 17 residues. Losses at the gene ends were 0 bases for V and 2 bases for J; bases not matched to a gene: 6. Germline V gene data show CDR1 as MGHRA and CDR2 as YSYEKL. The CDR3 here is CASSQDRIAGATDTQYF. Written as DNA, the CDR3 is TGCGCCAGCAGCCAAGATAGGATAGCGGGGGCCACAGATACGCAGTATTTT.

The chain joins TRBV4-1 to TRBJ1-1; 8 bases fit TRBD1. Germline CDR1 and CDR2: MGHRA and YSYEKL. The V segment lost 4 bases and the J segment 1 base; nucleotides outside the gene matches: 5. This CDR3 comprises 15 residues. CDR3 bases: TGCGCCAGCAGCCCGGTGGGACAGGCGAACACTGAAGCTTTCTTT. It yields the protein CASSPVGQANTEAFF.

V is TRBV4-1 and J is TRBJ1-2; D is possibly TRBD1 (5 bases). V gave up 0 bases and J gave up 6 bases, with 20 bases separating them. CDR1 and CDR2 (germline): MGHRA, YSYEKL. The CDR3 spans 17 residues. CDR3 DNA: TGCGCCAGCAGCCAAGATCAAGGGAACAGGAACTTCCATGGCTACACCTTC. This encodes CASSQDQGNRNFHGYTF.

This clonotype was picked up a small number of times. The CDR3 sequence: CASSFSRGGQETQYF. In DNA, the CDR3 is TGTGCCAGCAGTTTTTCCCGGGGGGGCCAGGAGACCCAGTACTTC. V is TRBV27 and J is TRBJ2-5; 8 bases are shared with TRBD2. The trim removed 3 bases at V and 5 bases at J, leaving 8 bases unmatched. The CDR3 spans 15 residues. Germline CDR1 is MNHEY and CDR2 is SMNVEV (reference sequence).

This clonotype was seen a handful of times. The chain combines TRBV5-1 with TRBJ2-5, with 7 bases that match TRBD1. Germline-derived CDR1 and CDR2 are SGHRS and YFSETQ. This CDR3 region has 16 residues. J lost 5 bases, V lost 4 bases, and 14 bases had no gene match. In DNA form, the CDR3 reads TGCGCCAGCAGCGCCTTACCCAGAGGGGGCAGTGAGACCCAGTACTTC. Translation gives CASSALPRGGSETQYF.

The genes are TRBV5-1 and TRBJ2-1; D might be TRBD1 (5 bases). The CDR3 length is 11 residues. V was clipped by 2 bases and J by 10 bases, with 7 bases between them. CDR1 SGHRS and CDR2 YFSETQ come from the germline V gene. CDR3 amino acids: CASSFRVEQFF. The CDR3 nucleotides are TGCGCCAGCAGCTTCAGGGTCGAGCAGTTCTTC.

In this sample, this clonotype turned up many times. The rearrangement uses TRBV6-2 or TRBV6-3 and TRBJ1-2; 9 nucleotides match TRBD1. The CDR3 spans 14 residues. The trim removed 6 bases at V and 4 bases at J, leaving 6 bases unmatched. The germline V gene encodes CDR1 MNHEY and CDR2 SVGEGT. The CDR3 sequence is CASSTDRGRYGYTF. The CDR3 DNA is TGTGCCAGCAGCACGGACAGGGGCCGCTATGGCTACACCTTC.

This clonotype occurred a few times. The chain combines TRBV7-9 with TRBJ1-6, with unresolved D. This CDR3 spans 14 amino acids. Trimming shortened V by 5 bases and J by 9 bases, and 14 bases separated the two germline ends. Germline V CDR1 and CDR2: SEHNR, FQNEAQ (reference sequence). The CDR3 loop reads CASSPLLPFSPLHF. Written as DNA, the CDR3 is TGTGCCAGCAGCCCGCTCCTTCCCTTTTCACCCCTCCACTTT.

This clonotype was seen only a few times. The chain couples TRBV28 to TRBJ1-5, with 10 bases that match TRBD1. The germline V gene encodes CDR1 MDHEN and CDR2 SYDVKM. V lost 6 bases and J lost 6; bases outside the gene matches: 8. CDR3 length: 15 residues. CDR3 amino acids: CASSSGQGESQPQHF. CDR3 DNA sequence: TGTGCCAGCAGCTCAGGACAGGGGGAAAGTCAGCCCCAGCATTTT.

J is TRBJ1-1 and V is TRBV18, with unresolved D. V was shortened by 3 bases and J by 6 bases, with 2 bases between the two germline ends. The germline CDR1 and CDR2 sequences are KGHSH and LQKENI. This CDR3 contains 10 residues. The DNA of the CDR3 is TGTGCCAGCTCACCCCCTGAAGCTTTCTTT. This encodes CASSPPEAFF.

This clonotype has only a few counts. The rearrangement joins TRBV28 to TRBJ2-3; 12 bases line up with TRBD1. V shed 4 bases and J 4 bases; nucleotides not matched to a gene: 6. This CDR3 has 16 residues. Germline V lookup: CDR1 MDHEN, CDR2 SYDVKM. The CDR3 DNA reads as TGTGCCAGCAGTTCCCCGGGACAGGGGGCATCAGATACGCAGTATTTT. Its translation: CASSSPGQGASDTQYF.